The T cell receptor (beta chain) described here comes from a study of cytomegalovirus exposure and HLA in healthy donors. Study-level results: Follow-up analysis found HLA locus-dependent TCR association rates, highest for DRB1 and lowest for HLA-C.

With 60 Vbeta and 13 Jbeta primers, the PCR was carried out. Profiled with immunoSEQ multiplex PCR; TCRdb holds only in-frame clones, not every one. The table lists approximately 100,000 clones, more than 60% of them singletons, with approximately 5.3% in the top ten. This clone was seen a few times. No antigen is known for it. Between the trimmed V and J ends, which lost 1 base and 11 bases, there was a span of 11 bases. The CDR3 runs to 13 residues. Germline assignment: CDR1 LNHNV and CDR2 YYDKDF (reference sequence). This chain links TRBV15 with TRBJ1-4, with unresolved D. This clonotype was obtained from a female donor in good health and CMV-seropositive. Sequenced sample: PBMCs. The CDR3 is CATSRVPSGKLFF. DNA of the CDR3: TGTGCCACCAGCAGAGTCCCCTCGGGGAAACTGTTTTTT.